The 5 T cell receptor beta chains listed next were all sequenced from one sample in a study of OX40 agonist ivuxolimab in advanced cancers. TCRdb's copy holds only in-frame clones and misses some; the assay was immunoSEQ multiplex PCR. The table lists fewer than 100,000 clones, around 92% of them singletons, with approximately 9.1% in the top ten. This material consisted of CD4+ or CD8+ T cells sorted from blood, taken in a trial of the OX40 agonist ivuxolimab. These receptor sequences come from an adult with an advanced solid tumor such as melanoma, head and neck, liver or kidney cancer.

A single count supports this clone. The rearrangement uses TRBV4-1 and TRBJ2-2; the match to TRBD1 covers 7 bases. This CDR3 spans 14 amino acids. Trimming at V came to 0 bases and at J to 6 bases, leaving 1 base not matched to a gene. CDR1 MGHRA and CDR2 YSYEKL come from the germline V gene. CDR3 sequence: CASSQEDRAGELFF. The CDR3 coding sequence is TGCGCCAGCAGCCAAGAAGACAGGGCCGGGGAGCTGTTTTTT.

This chain uses TRBV28 with TRBJ1-4; D uncertain. Trimming removed 8 bases at V and 0 bases at J, with 13 bases between. The germline gives CDR1 MDHEN, CDR2 SYDVKM. This CDR3 is 15 amino acids long. CDR3 sequence (DNA): TGTGCCAGCTCTACTAGTGGGGCAACTAATGAAAAACTGTTTTTT. Amino acid sequence: CASSTSGATNEKLFF.

The CDR3 here is CASSASGRSSYEQYF. CDR3 DNA: TGCGCCAGCAGCGCTAGCGGGAGGAGCTCCTACGAGCAGTACTTC. The V and J genes are TRBV4-1 and TRBJ2-7, with 11 nucleotides matching TRBD2. This CDR3 has 15 residues. After removal of 5 bases from V and 0 bases from J, the junction contained 3 bases not matched to a gene. Germline CDR1 is MGHRA and CDR2 is YSYEKL.

J is TRBJ2-1 and V is TRBV28; weak D call: TRBD1 (6 bases). The CDR3 covers 20 residues. CDR1 and CDR2 from the germline V gene are MDHEN and SYDVKM. V was clipped by 1 base and J by 0 bases, with 22 bases between them. This CDR3 is CASSLLRYRAVASSYNEQFF. In DNA form, the CDR3 reads TGTGCCAGCAGTTTATTGAGGTACAGGGCCGTCGCCAGCTCCTACAATGAGCAGTTCTTC. Together with reference TRBV28 and TRBJ2-1, the CDR3 gives the full variable domain: DVKVTQSSRYLVKRTGEKVFLECVQDMDHENMFWYRQDPGLGLRLIYFSYDVKMKEKGDIPEGYSVSREKKERFSLILESASTNQTSMYLCASSLLRYRAVASSYNEQFFGPGTRLTVL.

The chain uses TRBV27 and TRBJ2-7; 10 bases fit TRBD1. The CDR3 spans 14 residues. Germline lookup yields CDR1 MNHEY and CDR2 SMNVEV (reference sequence). After removal of 5 bases from V and 6 bases from J, the junction contained 7 bases not matched to a gene. Written as DNA, the CDR3 is TGTGCCAGCAGTCCTCCGGGACAGGGGTCCGAGCAGTACTTC. It translates to CASSPPGQGSEQYF.